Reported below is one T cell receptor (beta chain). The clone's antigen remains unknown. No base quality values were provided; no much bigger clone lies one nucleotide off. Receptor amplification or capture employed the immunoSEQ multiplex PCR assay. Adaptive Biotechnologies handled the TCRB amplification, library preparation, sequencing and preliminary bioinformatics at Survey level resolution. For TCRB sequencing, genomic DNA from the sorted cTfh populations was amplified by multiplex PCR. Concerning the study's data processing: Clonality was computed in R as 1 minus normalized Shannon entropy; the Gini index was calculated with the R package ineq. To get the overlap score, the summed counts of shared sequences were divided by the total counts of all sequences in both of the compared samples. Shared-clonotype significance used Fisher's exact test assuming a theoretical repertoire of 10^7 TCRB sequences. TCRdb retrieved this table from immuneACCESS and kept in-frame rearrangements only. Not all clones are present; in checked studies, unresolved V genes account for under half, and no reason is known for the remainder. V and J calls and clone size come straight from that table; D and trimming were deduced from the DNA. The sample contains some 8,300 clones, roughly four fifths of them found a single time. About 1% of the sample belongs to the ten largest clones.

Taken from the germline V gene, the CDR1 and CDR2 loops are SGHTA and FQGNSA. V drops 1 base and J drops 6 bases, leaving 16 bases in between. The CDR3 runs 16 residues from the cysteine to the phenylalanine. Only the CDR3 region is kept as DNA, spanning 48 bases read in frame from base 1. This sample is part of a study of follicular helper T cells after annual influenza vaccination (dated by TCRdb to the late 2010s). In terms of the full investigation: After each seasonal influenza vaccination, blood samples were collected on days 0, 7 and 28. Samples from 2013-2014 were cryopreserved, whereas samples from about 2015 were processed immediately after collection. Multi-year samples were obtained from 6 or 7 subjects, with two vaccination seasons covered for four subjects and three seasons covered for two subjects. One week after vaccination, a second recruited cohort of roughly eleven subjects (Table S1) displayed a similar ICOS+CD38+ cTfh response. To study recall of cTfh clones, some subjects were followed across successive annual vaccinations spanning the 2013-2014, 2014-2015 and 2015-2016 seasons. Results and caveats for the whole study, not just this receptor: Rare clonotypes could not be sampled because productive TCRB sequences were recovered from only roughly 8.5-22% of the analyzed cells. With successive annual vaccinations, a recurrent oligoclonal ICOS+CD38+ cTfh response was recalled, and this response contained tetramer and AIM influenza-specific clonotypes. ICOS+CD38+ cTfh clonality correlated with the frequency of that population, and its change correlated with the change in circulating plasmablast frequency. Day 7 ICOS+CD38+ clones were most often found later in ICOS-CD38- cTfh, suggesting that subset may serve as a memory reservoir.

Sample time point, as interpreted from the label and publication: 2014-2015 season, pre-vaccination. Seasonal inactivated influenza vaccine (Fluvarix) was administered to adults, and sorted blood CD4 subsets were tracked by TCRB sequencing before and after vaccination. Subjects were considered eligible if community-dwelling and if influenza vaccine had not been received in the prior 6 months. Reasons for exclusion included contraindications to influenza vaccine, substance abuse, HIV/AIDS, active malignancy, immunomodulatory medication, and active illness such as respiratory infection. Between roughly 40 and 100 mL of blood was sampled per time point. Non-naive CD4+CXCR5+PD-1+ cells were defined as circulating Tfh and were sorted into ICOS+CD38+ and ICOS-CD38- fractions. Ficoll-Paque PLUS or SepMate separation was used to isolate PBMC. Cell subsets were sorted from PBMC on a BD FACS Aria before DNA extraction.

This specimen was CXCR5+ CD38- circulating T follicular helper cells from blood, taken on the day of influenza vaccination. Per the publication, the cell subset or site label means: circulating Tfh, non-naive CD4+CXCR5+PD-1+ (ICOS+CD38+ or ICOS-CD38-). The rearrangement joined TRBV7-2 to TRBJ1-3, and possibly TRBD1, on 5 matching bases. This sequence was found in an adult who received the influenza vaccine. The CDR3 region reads CASSLVGAGVSNTIYF. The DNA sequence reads TGTGCCAGCAGCTTAGTCGGGGCAGGAGTTTCAAACACCATATATTTT.